These 27 T cell receptor beta chains were sequenced from one sample in a study of blood T cell repertoires in COVID-19. Clones were read by immunoSEQ multiplex PCR, and TCRdb kept only the in-frame ones, dropping some. Among approximately 140,000 clones, about 80% were seen once, and the ten largest hold 2.2%. The sample taken for sequencing was peripheral blood. The receptors here all came from a man between 70 and 80 years old with acute or convalescent COVID-19.

This chain uses TRBV5-1 with TRBJ2-7, with TRBD1 matching over 11 bases. Germline values: CDR1 SGHRS, CDR2 YFSETQ. With V trimmed by 4 bases and J by 6 bases, 6 bases remained unmatched. The CDR3 loop spans 14 amino acids. CDR3 nucleotide sequence: TGCGCCAGCAGCACGGGACAGGGGGTGGGCGAGCAGTACTTC. This translates into CASSTGQGVGEQYF.

The V gene is TRBV5-1, the J gene TRBJ2-2; D unresolved. This CDR3 is built from 14 residues. Per germline, CDR1 SGHRS and CDR2 YFSETQ. The V end lost 0 bases, the J end lost 4 bases, and 7 bases lay between the germline ends. CDR3 DNA sequence: TGCGCCAGCAGCTTGGCTACTATCACCGGGGAGCTGTTTTTT. Protein: CASSLATITGELFF.

The chain links TRBV5-1 to TRBJ1-2, with 8 bases aligning to TRBD1. This CDR3 is 15 amino acids long. In germline, CDR1 is SGHRS, CDR2 YFSETQ. V shed 4 bases and J 0 bases; nucleotides not matched to a gene: 5. CDR3 in amino acids: CASSEGQAANYGYTF. CDR3 DNA: TGCGCCAGCAGCGAGGGACAGGCAGCTAACTATGGCTACACCTTC.

The CDR3 region is CASSLGSGRLNTEAFF. In DNA, the CDR3 is TGTGCCAGCAGCTTAGGATCCGGGAGGTTGAACACTGAAGCTTTCTTT. This chain uses TRBV11-2 with TRBJ1-1; D gene unclear. Germline loops: CDR1 SGHAT, CDR2 FQNNGV. The V end lost 1 base, the J end lost 0 bases, and 12 bases lay between the germline ends. CDR3 length: 16 residues.

The chain couples TRBV19 to TRBJ1-3, with D hard to call. Germline V gene lookup returns CDR1 LNHDA and CDR2 SQIVND (reference sequence). This CDR3 has 13 amino acids. V lost 7 bases, J lost 10 bases, and 17 bases lay in between. The CDR3 region has the DNA TGTGCCAGTACCTACTCCCCCGATCCGACCATATATTTT. Translating gives CASTYSPDPTIYF.

The chain has TRBV7-3 and TRBJ2-1; 14 nucleotides align to TRBD2. The CDR3 totals 16 residues. V was clipped by 2 bases and J by 10 bases; unmatched bases: 7. The germline V gene encodes CDR1 SGHTA and CDR2 FQGTGA. CDR3: CASSLETSGRALEQFF. The CDR3 region has the DNA TGTGCCAGCAGCTTAGAGACTAGCGGGAGGGCCCTGGAGCAGTTCTTC.

The chain couples TRBV5-1 to TRBJ2-3; D unclear. In germline, CDR1 is SGHRS, CDR2 YFSETQ. The CDR3 runs to 12 residues. Trimming stripped 1 base from V and 4 bases from J, with 4 bases between. CDR3 in DNA: TGCGCCAGCAGCTTGCTCTCAGATACGCAGTATTTT. Translating gives CASSLLSDTQYF.

The V and J genes are TRBV7-9 and TRBJ2-1; D unclear. Deletions cut 2 bases from V and 2 bases from J, with 10 bases between. Germline CDR1 and CDR2: SEHNR and FQNEAQ (reference sequence). The CDR3 spans 15 residues. The CDR3 nucleotides are TGTGCCAGCAGCTTAAACGGTGCCCCCTACAATGAGCAGTTCTTC. Encoded protein: CASSLNGAPYNEQFF.

This chain connects TRBV28 to TRBJ1-1; D is ambiguous. The CDR3 runs to 15 residues. The germline V gene has CDR1 MDHEN and CDR2 SYDVKM. The V and J ends lost 1 base and 0 bases respectively, with 9 bases between them. CDR3 residues: CASSLYAELNTEAFF. As DNA, the CDR3 is TGTGCCAGCAGTTTATATGCCGAGTTGAACACTGAAGCTTTCTTT.

This clone was recorded once. The J gene is TRBJ1-4, the V gene TRBV9; 9 bases agree with TRBD1. CDR1 and CDR2 from the germline V gene are SGDLS and YYNGEE. Trimming removed 2 bases from V and 4 bases from J; junction bases left unmatched: 6. The length of the CDR3 is 16 residues. The CDR3 DNA reads as TGTGCCAGCAGCGTGGGGACAGGGAATCGTAATGAAAAACTGTTTTTT. The encoded protein is CASSVGTGNRNEKLFF.

This chain links TRBV10-3 with TRBJ2-5, with D perhaps matching TRBD2 (5 bases). Germline assignment: CDR1 ENHRY and CDR2 SYGVKD. This CDR3 is 13 amino acids long. The V and J ends lost 3 bases and 3 bases respectively, with 8 bases between them. The CDR3 region is CAISEVREETQYF. The CDR3 DNA sequence: TGTGCCATCAGTGAAGTGAGGGAAGAGACCCAGTACTTC.

This clone has at least ten counts. This chain uses TRBV7-9 with TRBJ1-2; D uncertain. Germline V gene data show CDR1 as SEHNR and CDR2 as FQNEAQ (reference sequence). Trimming left V 3 bases short and J 6 bases short, with 14 bases between. The CDR3 extends over 14 amino acids. The CDR3 region is CASSFSEAANGYTF. CDR3 nucleotides: TGTGCCAGCAGCTTCTCCGAAGCCGCGAATGGCTACACCTTC.

CDR3 in amino acids: CASSQPNREDLYGYTF. The DNA for the CDR3 is TGCGCCAGCAGCCAACCTAACAGGGAAGACCTTTATGGCTACACCTTC. The chain recombines TRBV4-1 with TRBJ1-2, with D tentatively TRBD1 (6 bases). In germline, CDR1 is MGHRA, CDR2 YSYEKL. This CDR3 has 16 amino acids. V was shortened by 2 bases and J by 5 bases, with 18 bases between the two germline ends.

The chain joins TRBV28 to TRBJ1-1; 7 bases fit TRBD1. The germline V gene has CDR1 MDHEN and CDR2 SYDVKM. CDR3 length: 15 residues. Trimming at V came to 3 bases and at J to 3 bases, leaving 7 bases not matched to a gene. The CDR3 loop is CASSLLGGEDTEAFF. CDR3 nucleotide sequence: TGTGCCAGCAGTTTGCTAGGGGGCGAGGACACTGAAGCTTTCTTT.

The rearrangement links TRBV2 to TRBJ1-1, with 7 bases matching TRBD1. Per germline, CDR1 SNHLY and CDR2 FYNNEI. This CDR3 has 13 amino acids. Trimming at V came to 7 bases and at J to 11 bases, leaving 13 bases not matched to a gene. The DNA for the CDR3 is TGTGCCAGCACCGCCTCAGTAGGGGGCCGGGCTTTCTTT. It is translated as CASTASVGGRAFF.

The sample holds a few counts of this clone. The chain has TRBV10-3 and TRBJ2-7, with TRBD1 as a possible D gene (7 bases). The CDR3 covers 14 residues. V was trimmed by 0 bases and J by 6 bases, leaving 12 bases between them. CDR1 and CDR2 (germline): ENHRY, SYGVKD. The CDR3 is CAISESPRGAEQYF. The CDR3 bases are TGTGCCATCAGTGAGTCCCCCAGGGGGGCCGAGCAGTACTTC.

The V call is TRBV7-2, the J call TRBJ2-5; TRBD2 is a possible D gene (6 bases). The length of the CDR3 is 15 residues. Germline values: CDR1 SGHTA, CDR2 FQGNSA. Deletions cut 2 bases from V and 7 bases from J, with 17 bases between. The CDR3 spells CASSLRASDEGTQYF. For the CDR3, the DNA is TGTGCCAGCAGCTTAAGGGCTAGCGATGAGGGGACCCAGTACTTC. Together with reference TRBV7-2 and TRBJ2-5, the CDR3 gives the full variable domain: GAGVSQSPSNKVTEKGKDVELRCDPISGHTALYWYRQSLGQGLEFLIYFQGNSAPDKSGLPSDRFSAERTGGSVSTLTIQRTQQEDSAVYLCASSLRASDEGTQYFGPGTRLLVL.

The J gene is TRBJ1-6, the V gene TRBV5-6; TRBD1 agrees at 9 bases. This CDR3 comprises 14 residues. Germline V gene data show CDR1 as SGHDT and CDR2 as YYEEEE. The V segment lost 3 bases and the J segment 8 bases; nucleotides outside the gene matches: 3. CDR3: CASSWDRADSPLHF. The CDR3 bases are TGTGCCAGCAGCTGGGACAGGGCCGATTCACCCCTCCACTTT.

The chain has TRBV12-3 or TRBV12-4 and TRBJ1-1; D is possibly TRBD1 (5 bases). The length of the CDR3 is 13 residues. Deletions cut 10 bases from V and 2 bases from J, with 14 bases between. The CDR3 reads CATLRQTNTEAFF. CDR3 sequence (DNA): TGTGCCACACTGAGACAGACCAACACTGAAGCTTTCTTT.

The chain carries TRBV5-1 and TRBJ1-1; a weak D match, TRBD1 (5 bases). CDR3 size: 14 residues. V lost 0 bases, J lost 4 bases, and 10 bases lay in between. Germline CDR1 SGHRS, CDR2 YFSETQ. The CDR3 nucleotides are TGCGCCAGCAGCTTGGCCCAGGGCGGCACTGAAGCTTTCTTT. Its protein product is CASSLAQGGTEAFF.

The rearrangement links TRBV28 to TRBJ1-5; D not certain. V was pared by 8 bases and J by 2 bases, with 7 bases between. CDR1 MDHEN and CDR2 SYDVKM come from the germline V gene. This CDR3 comprises 12 residues. The CDR3 loop reads CASAEGNQPQHF. In nucleotides, the CDR3 is TGTGCCAGCGCGGAGGGCAATCAGCCCCAGCATTTT.

This clone has a handful of counts. The chain couples TRBV11-2 to TRBJ1-2; D gene unclear. Germline V gene lookup returns CDR1 SGHAT and CDR2 FQNNGV. V dropped 4 bases and J dropped 7 bases, with 13 bases sitting between them. This CDR3 has 13 amino acids. This CDR3 is CASSSFRVPGYTF. The CDR3 nucleotides are TGTGCCAGCAGCTCGTTCCGGGTTCCTGGCTACACCTTC.

CDR3 coding DNA: TGCAGTGCTAGTTCTAGCGGGAGCCCAGATACGCAGTATTTT. Its translation: CSASSSGSPDTQYF. J is TRBJ2-3 and V is TRBV20-1; TRBD2 agrees at 10 bases. This CDR3 has 14 amino acids. V gave up 3 bases and J gave up 4 bases; unmatched junction bases: 4. CDR1 DFQATT and CDR2 SNEGSKA come from the germline V gene (reference sequence).

This CDR3 reads CASSRPAGGYTF. The CDR3 bases are TGTGCCAGCAGCCGTCCGGCGGGAGGCTACACCTTC. This rearrangement joins TRBV5-6 to TRBJ1-2; no definite D call. This CDR3 has 12 residues. In germline, CDR1 is SGHDT, CDR2 YYEEEE. Trimming cost V 4 bases and J 8 bases, with 12 bases left between them.

The J gene is TRBJ1-1, the V gene TRBV28; the D gene is possibly TRBD1 (6 bases). Germline CDR1 is MDHEN and CDR2 is SYDVKM. This CDR3 is built from 13 residues. Trimming shortened V by 7 bases and J by 3 bases, and 12 bases separated the two germline ends. The CDR3 protein is CASKIQGDTEAFF. For the CDR3, the DNA is TGTGCCAGCAAGATACAGGGCGACACTGAAGCTTTCTTT.

The V gene is TRBV24-1, the J gene TRBJ2-1; D perhaps matches TRBD2 (6 bases). Germline-derived CDR1 and CDR2 are KGHDR and SFDVKD. Trimming pared 10 bases from V and 0 bases from J, leaving 18 bases between. CDR3 length equals 16 residues. In DNA form, the CDR3 reads TGTGCCACGGCCGGGGGTAGCCCCAGCTCCTACAATGAGCAGTTCTTC. Protein sequence: CATAGGSPSSYNEQFF.

This sequence joins TRBV28 and TRBJ1-2; possible D gene TRBD1, 5 bases. The CDR3 has 11 residues. Trimming took off 8 bases at V and 4 bases at J, with 8 bases between the two ends. Germline CDR1 and CDR2: MDHEN and SYDVKM. For the CDR3, the DNA is TGTGCCAGCGGGGCTAGCTATGGCTACACCTTC. Protein product: CASGASYGYTF.